This entry concerns a single T cell receptor beta chain. Its antigen is not known. Here immunoSEQ multiplex PCR was the method, and the copy in TCRdb shows in-frame clones only, minus some. The sample has around 100,000 clones, about four fifths seen once; the top ten hold 6.3%. This specimen comes from a study of PD-1 blockade in mismatch repair-deficient tumors. Study background: Patients had about 13 mismatch repair-deficient cancer types and were previously treated and progressing. Study-level findings and limits: Rapid post-treatment expansion, then contraction, generally preceding radiologic response, marked tumor-resident clones.

Every patient had mismatch repair deficiency by PCR or immunohistochemistry. TCR sequencing covered a few patients who responded to pembrolizumab. The CDR3 covers 11 residues. The germline V gene has CDR1 LNHDA and CDR2 SQIVND (reference sequence). Deletions cut 5 bases from V and 12 bases from J, with 11 bases between. The chain employs TRBV19 and TRBJ2-1; D is uncertain. Here the sequenced sample was peripheral blood, taken about eight months after starting pembrolizumab. The clonotype originates from an adult with mismatch repair-deficient cancer. CDR3 amino acids: CASSAAIVQFF. The CDR3 bases are TGTGCCAGTAGTGCCGCGATTGTGCAGTTCTTC.